The clone carrying this TCR beta chain has only one observation. This entry is derived from a study of blood T cell repertoires in COVID-19. Across the study: COVID-19 samples, acute and convalescent, were from the United States, Italy and Spain.

V was pared by 0 bases and J by 0 bases, with 7 bases between. The germline V gene encodes CDR1 MNHEY and CDR2 SMNVEV (reference sequence). The CDR3 loop spans 15 amino acids. Methods used by the authors: Quantification of nucleated cells was approximated via reference gene primer amplification. TCRdb's copy holds only in-frame clones and misses some; the assay was immunoSEQ multiplex PCR. That table furnishes V, J and clone size, whereas the DNA furnished D and trimming. Of 35,000 to 50,000 clones in the sample, around 83% were seen once. This sequence joins TRBV27 and TRBJ2-3; a possible D gene is TRBD2 (6 bases). Sequencing was performed on peripheral blood. The clonotype originates from a woman older than 75 with acute or convalescent COVID-19. The CDR3 coding sequence is TGTGCCAGCAGTTTATCTGCGGGGAGCACAGATACGCAGTATTTT. Translating it yields CASSLSAGSTDTQYF.